The present T cell receptor beta chain was sequenced within a study of cytomegalovirus exposure and HLA in healthy donors. Study findings and constraints: TCR beta chains associated with HLA were, in a later analysis, more clonally expanded than equally common others. Associated with cytomegalovirus, according to the listing, were 170 or so TCR beta chains.

This clone has a handful of counts. Antigen: not known. 60 Vbeta and 13 Jbeta primers were used in PCR. Data came from immunoSEQ multiplex PCR; TCRdb stores just in-frame clones and leaves some out. The sample shows about 150,000 clones, about 8.9% of them seen only once. Healthy bone marrow donors made up the donor group. V lost 4 bases and J 0 bases, leaving 16 bases between the germline ends. This CDR3 has 16 amino acids. In germline, CDR1 is SGHVS, CDR2 FQNEAQ. This TCR was sampled from a man aged 45 to 65 in good health and CMV-seronegative. The material sequenced was PBMCs. The chain employs TRBV7-8 and TRBJ2-7, with TRBD2 as a possible D gene (5 bases). The chain's CDR3 is CASSSPRSGASYEQYF. DNA for the CDR3: TGTGCCAGCAGCTCCCCCCGAAGCGGAGCCTCCTACGAGCAGTACTTC.